Below are 15 T cell receptor beta chains sequenced from a single sample in a study of identical twins listed by TCRdb under 2016. Library preparation used 5' RACE. TCRdb lists the instrument as Illumina HiSeq 2000. TCRdb reran the public reads through fastp at Q25 and MiXCR, keeping productive beta chains. Rows merge per CDR3 protein into single entries with the most common DNA and genes. Recorded for this sample are 1.5 million to 2 million distinct CDR3 sequences; about 31% of them occurred a single time. Together, the top ten hold approximately 0.29% of the sample. Sequenced material: cord blood. These receptors were obtained from a newborn girl in good health.

This clonotype was recorded a few times. V usage is TRBV2 and J usage is TRBJ1-2; D gene uncertain. V was pared by 3 bases and J by 8 bases, with 16 bases between. The germline V gene encodes CDR1 SNHLY and CDR2 FYNNEI. The CDR3 is 14 residues long. CDR3 DNA sequence: TGTGCCAGCAGTGAGGGCAGGTTACTTGGAGGCTACACCTTC. Amino acids: CASSEGRLLGGYTF.

The rearrangement links TRBV29-1 to TRBJ1-2; weak D call: TRBD1 (5 bases). V gave up 0 bases and J gave up 4 bases, with 15 bases separating them. The CDR3 loop spans 15 amino acids. CDR1 is SQVTM and CDR2 is ANQGSEA in the germline V gene. The CDR3 loop is CSVEDPKGPSYGYTF. DNA for the CDR3: TGCAGCGTTGAAGATCCTAAGGGGCCGAGCTATGGCTACACCTTC.

This clonotype was picked up a small number of times. The chain combines TRBV4-1 with TRBJ2-1, with 10 bases that match TRBD2. V shed 4 bases and J 6 bases; nucleotides not matched to a gene: 12. This CDR3 spans 17 amino acids. Germline V lookup: CDR1 MGHRA, CDR2 YSYEKL. The CDR3 reads CASSPAMVSSGGNEQFF. In DNA, the CDR3 is TGCGCCAGCAGCCCGGCAATGGTTTCTAGCGGGGGCAATGAGCAGTTCTTC.

This clonotype was detected a few times. This chain joins TRBV5-1 and TRBJ1-2; D call uncertain. The CDR3 is 15 residues long. Germline V CDR1 and CDR2: SGHRS, YFSETQ. Trimming pared 4 bases from V and 2 bases from J, leaving 15 bases between. CDR3 amino acids: CASSLPDGINYGYTF. The DNA for the CDR3 is TGCGCCAGCAGCCTGCCGGACGGGATCAACTATGGCTACACCTTC.

The chain joins TRBV5-1 to TRBJ2-1; D gene unclear. Trimming cost V 6 bases and J 0 bases, with 10 bases left between them. Per the germline V gene, CDR1 is SGHRS and CDR2 is YFSETQ. This CDR3 is built from 14 residues. In DNA form, the CDR3 reads TGCGCCAGCACTTCGGATATCTCCTACAATGAGCAGTTCTTC. Translated, it gives CASTSDISYNEQFF.

The rearrangement uses TRBV6-2 or TRBV6-3 and TRBJ2-4; a weak D match, TRBD2 (6 bases). In germline, CDR1 is MNHEY, CDR2 SVGEGT. V was trimmed by 3 bases and J by 13 bases, leaving 22 bases between them. This CDR3 comprises 15 residues. CDR3 sequence (DNA): TGTGCCAGCAGTTATAGGCGGGGAGTGGGCAATGAGCAGTACTTC. Its translation is CASSYRRGVGNEQYF.

J is TRBJ2-7 and V is TRBV19; maybe TRBD1 (6 bases). The CDR3 runs 14 residues. V was clipped by 4 bases and J by 3 bases, with 13 bases between them. Germline lookup yields CDR1 LNHDA and CDR2 SQIVND (reference sequence). The CDR3: CASSNHRVGYEQYF. For the CDR3, the DNA is TGTGCCAGTAGTAATCACAGGGTCGGCTACGAGCAGTACTTC.

This clonotype occurred a few times. The rearrangement joins TRBV7-8 to TRBJ2-7; D might be TRBD1 (6 bases). V dropped 1 base and J dropped 7 bases, with 17 bases sitting between them. The CDR3 covers 15 residues. Germline V gene lookup returns CDR1 SGHVS and CDR2 FQNEAQ. CDR3 residues: CASSLDMQGLDEQYF. Here the CDR3 DNA reads TGTGCCAGCAGCTTAGATATGCAGGGGCTGGATGAGCAGTACTTC.

The chain combines TRBV5-1 with TRBJ1-1; TRBD1 matches at 9 bases. Germline lookup yields CDR1 SGHRS and CDR2 YFSETQ. V lost 5 bases, J lost 5 bases, and 7 bases stayed unmatched. CDR3 length equals 14 residues. The CDR3 protein is CASRVQGARTEAFF. The CDR3 nucleotides read TGCGCCAGCAGGGTACAGGGGGCGCGTACTGAAGCTTTCTTT.

This clonotype came up a few times. The CDR3 protein is CSGEKVAQFF. The DNA for the CDR3 is TGCAGTGGAGAAAAAGTCGCGCAGTTCTTC. The chain is built from TRBV20-1 and TRBJ2-1, with D unresolved. Trimming removed 7 bases from V and 12 bases from J, with 13 bases in between. CDR1 is DFQATT and CDR2 is SNEGSKA in the germline V gene (reference sequence). The CDR3 extends over 10 amino acids.

The chain recombines TRBV6-6 with TRBJ2-5, with D uncertain. Trimming cost V 4 bases and J 4 bases, with 16 bases left between them. This CDR3 has 15 residues. CDR1 and CDR2 from the germline V gene are MNHNY and SVGAGI (reference sequence). In nucleotides, the CDR3 is TGTGCCAGCAGTTCCTTGGACCCAATCGGAGAGACCCAGTACTTC. As protein: CASSSLDPIGETQYF.

This chain uses TRBV7-2 with TRBJ2-7; D may be TRBD1 or TRBD2 (5 bases each). The V gene lost 2 bases and the J gene lost 5 bases, with 13 bases spanning the gap. Germline CDR1 SGHTA, CDR2 FQGNSA. This CDR3 has 14 amino acids. CDR3 residues: CASSLFRGADEQYF. The CDR3 bases are TGTGCCAGCAGCTTATTTAGAGGGGCAGACGAGCAGTACTTC. The complete variable domain, with remaining parts taken from reference TRBV7-2 and TRBJ2-7, reads GAGVSQSPSNKVTEKGKDVELRCDPISGHTALYWYRQSLGQGLEFLIYFQGNSAPDKSGLPSDRFSAERTGGSVSTLTIQRTQQEDSAVYLCASSLFRGADEQYFGPGTRLTVT.

In this sample, this clonotype turned up many times. V gene TRBV9 combines with J gene TRBJ2-5; 11 bases align to TRBD2. The J call may be in error: the DNA end matches TRBJ2-7 better. The CDR3 consists of 14 residues. Germline CDR1 is SGDLS and CDR2 is YYNGEE. CDR3 residues: CASSSTSGMSEQYF. Written as DNA, the CDR3 is TGTGCCAGCAGCTCGACTAGCGGGATGAGCGAGCAGTACTTC.

A few counts support this clonotype. The CDR3: CASSLSVLSINEQFF. The CDR3 DNA sequence: TGCGCCAGCAGCTTGTCAGTCCTATCCATCAATGAGCAGTTCTTC. The rearrangement joins TRBV5-1 to TRBJ2-1; D uncertain. There are 15 residues in the CDR3. The V end was cut by 1 base, the J end by 6 bases, with 14 bases between. Germline CDR1 reads SGHRS; CDR2 reads YFSETQ.

V usage is TRBV4-2 and J usage is TRBJ2-7; D unresolved. Germline CDR1 and CDR2: LGHNA and YNFKEQ. CDR3 length: 15 residues. V was shortened by 0 bases and J by 3 bases, with 12 bases between the two germline ends. The CDR3 DNA follows: TGTGCCAGCAGCCAAGATCGTGCGGAAGGCTACGAGCAGTACTTC. Translated, it gives CASSQDRAEGYEQYF.